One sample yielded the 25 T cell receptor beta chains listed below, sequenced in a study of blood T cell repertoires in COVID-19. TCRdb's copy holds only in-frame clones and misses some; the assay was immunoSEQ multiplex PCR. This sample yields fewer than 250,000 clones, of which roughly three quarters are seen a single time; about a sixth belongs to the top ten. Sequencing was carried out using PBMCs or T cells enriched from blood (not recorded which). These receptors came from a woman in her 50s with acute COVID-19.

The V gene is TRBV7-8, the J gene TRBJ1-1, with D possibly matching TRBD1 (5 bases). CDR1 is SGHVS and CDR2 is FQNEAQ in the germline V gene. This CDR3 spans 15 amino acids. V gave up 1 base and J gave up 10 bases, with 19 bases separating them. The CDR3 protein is CASSLVSQDTVTAFF. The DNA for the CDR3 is TGTGCCAGCAGCTTAGTCTCCCAGGACACGGTAACAGCTTTCTTT.

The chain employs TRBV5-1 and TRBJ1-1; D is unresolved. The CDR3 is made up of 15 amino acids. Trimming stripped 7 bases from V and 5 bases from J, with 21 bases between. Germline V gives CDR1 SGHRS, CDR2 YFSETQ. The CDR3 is CASSIGSGPGTEAFF. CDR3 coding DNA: TGCGCCAGCTCGATAGGCTCTGGCCCCGGGACTGAAGCTTTCTTT.

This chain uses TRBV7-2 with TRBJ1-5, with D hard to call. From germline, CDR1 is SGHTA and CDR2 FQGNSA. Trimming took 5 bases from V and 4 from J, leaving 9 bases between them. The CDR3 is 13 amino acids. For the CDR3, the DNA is TGTGCCAGCAGCATGAGCCCGAATCAGCCCCAGCATTTT. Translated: CASSMSPNQPQHF.

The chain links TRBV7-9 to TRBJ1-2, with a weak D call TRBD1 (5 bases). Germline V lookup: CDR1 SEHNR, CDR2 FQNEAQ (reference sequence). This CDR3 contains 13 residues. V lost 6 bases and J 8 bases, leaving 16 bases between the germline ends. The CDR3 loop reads CASSFDQGWGYTF. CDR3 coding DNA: TGTGCCAGCAGTTTCGACCAGGGATGGGGCTACACCTTC.

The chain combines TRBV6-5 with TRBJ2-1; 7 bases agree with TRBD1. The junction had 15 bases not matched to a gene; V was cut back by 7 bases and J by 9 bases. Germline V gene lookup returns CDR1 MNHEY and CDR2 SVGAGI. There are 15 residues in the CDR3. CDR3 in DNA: TGTGCCAGCACCCCCCGCGACAGGGTGTTGTCTGAGCAGTTCTTC. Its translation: CASTPRDRVLSEQFF.

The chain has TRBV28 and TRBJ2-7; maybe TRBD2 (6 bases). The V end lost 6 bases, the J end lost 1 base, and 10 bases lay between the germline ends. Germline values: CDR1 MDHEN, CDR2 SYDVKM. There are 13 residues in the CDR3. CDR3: CASRGGTSYEQYV. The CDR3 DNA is TGTGCCAGCAGGGGCGGGACTTCCTACGAGCAGTACGTC.

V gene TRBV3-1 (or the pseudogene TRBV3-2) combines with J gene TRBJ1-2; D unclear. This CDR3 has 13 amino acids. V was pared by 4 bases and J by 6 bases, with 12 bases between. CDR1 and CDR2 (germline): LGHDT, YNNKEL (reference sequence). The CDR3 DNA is TGTGCCAGCAGCCTCGGGCGGGCCGATGGCTACACCTTC. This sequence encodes CASSLGRADGYTF.

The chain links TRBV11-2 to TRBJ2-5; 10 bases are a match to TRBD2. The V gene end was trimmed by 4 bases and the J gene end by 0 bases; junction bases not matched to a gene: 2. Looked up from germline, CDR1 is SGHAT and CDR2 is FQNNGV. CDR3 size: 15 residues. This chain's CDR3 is CASSSGLADQETQYF. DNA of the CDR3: TGTGCCAGCAGCTCTGGACTAGCGGACCAAGAGACCCAGTACTTC.

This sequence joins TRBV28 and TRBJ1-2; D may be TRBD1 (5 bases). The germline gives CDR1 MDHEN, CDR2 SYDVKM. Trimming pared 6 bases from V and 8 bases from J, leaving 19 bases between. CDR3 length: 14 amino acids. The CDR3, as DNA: TGTGCCAGCAGCCTTATCCAGGGTAGACGAGGCTACACCTTC. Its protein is CASSLIQGRRGYTF.

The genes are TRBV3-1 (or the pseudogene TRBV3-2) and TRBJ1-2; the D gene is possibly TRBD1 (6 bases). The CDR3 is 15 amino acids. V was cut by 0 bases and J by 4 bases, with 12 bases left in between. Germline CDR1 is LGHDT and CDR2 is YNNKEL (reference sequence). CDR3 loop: CASSQDGTGSYGYTF. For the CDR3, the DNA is TGTGCCAGCAGCCAAGATGGTACAGGGAGCTATGGCTACACCTTC.

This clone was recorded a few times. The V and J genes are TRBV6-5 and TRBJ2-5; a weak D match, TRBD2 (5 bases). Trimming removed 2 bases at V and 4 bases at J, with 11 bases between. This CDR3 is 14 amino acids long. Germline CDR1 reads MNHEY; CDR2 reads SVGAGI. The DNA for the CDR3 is TGTGCCAGCAGTTACCAGCCGGCGGGAGAGACCCAGTACTTC. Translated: CASSYQPAGETQYF.

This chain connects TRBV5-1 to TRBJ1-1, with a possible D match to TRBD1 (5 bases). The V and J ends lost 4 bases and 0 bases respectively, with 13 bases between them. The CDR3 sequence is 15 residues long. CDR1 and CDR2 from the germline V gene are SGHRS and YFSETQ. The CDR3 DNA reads TGCGCCAGCAGCAGGAGGGGAAGGTTGAACACTGAAGCTTTCTTT. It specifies CASSRRGRLNTEAFF.

CDR3: CASSSYRESYEKLFF. The CDR3 DNA is TGTGCCAGCAGTTCCTACAGGGAGTCGTACGAAAAACTGTTTTTT. The rearrangement links TRBV14 to TRBJ1-4; possibly TRBD1 for D (6 bases). The CDR3 spans 15 residues. V was pared by 6 bases and J by 8 bases, with 19 bases between. Germline CDR1 is SGHDN and CDR2 is FVKESK.

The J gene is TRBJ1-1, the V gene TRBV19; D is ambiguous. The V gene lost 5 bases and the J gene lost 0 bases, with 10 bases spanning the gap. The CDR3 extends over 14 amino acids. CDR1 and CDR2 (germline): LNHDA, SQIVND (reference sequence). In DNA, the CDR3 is TGTGCCAGTAGTGGCCTCAGCGTGAACACTGAAGCTTTCTTT. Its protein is CASSGLSVNTEAFF.

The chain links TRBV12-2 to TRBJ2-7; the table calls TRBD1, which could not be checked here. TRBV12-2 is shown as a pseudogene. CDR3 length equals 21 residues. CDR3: CASRLGLTGGTGPKSSYEQYV. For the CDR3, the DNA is TGTGCAAGTCGCTTAGGGTTGACAGGGGGGACAGGGCCGAAGAGCTCCTACGAGCAGTACGTC.

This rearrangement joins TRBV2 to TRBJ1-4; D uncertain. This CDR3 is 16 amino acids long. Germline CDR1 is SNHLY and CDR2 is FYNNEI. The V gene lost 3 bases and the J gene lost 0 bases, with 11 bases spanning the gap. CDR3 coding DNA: TGTGCCAGCAGTGACGGCCCTAGAGCAACTAATGAAAAACTGTTTTTT. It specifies CASSDGPRATNEKLFF.

Written as DNA, the CDR3 is TGTGCCAGTAAGGAGGCCAGACTCAACTATGGCTACACCTTC. This translates into CASKEARLNYGYTF. The chain couples TRBV19 to TRBJ1-2, with D unclear. Trimming shortened V by 7 bases and J by 2 bases, and 14 bases separated the two germline ends. This CDR3 comprises 14 residues. Germline V gene sequence: CDR1 LNHDA, CDR2 SQIVND (reference sequence). The whole variable domain, filled in from reference TRBV19 and TRBJ1-2, reads DGGITQSPKYLFRKEGQNVTLSCEQNLNHDAMYWYRQDPGQGLRLIYYSQIVNDFQKGDIAEGYSVSREKKESFPLTVTSAQKNPTAFYLCASKEARLNYGYTFGSGTRLTVV.

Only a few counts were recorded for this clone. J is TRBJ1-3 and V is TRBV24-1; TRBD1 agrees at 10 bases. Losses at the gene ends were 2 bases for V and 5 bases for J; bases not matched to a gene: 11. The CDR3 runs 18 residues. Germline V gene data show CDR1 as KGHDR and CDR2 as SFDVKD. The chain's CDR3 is CATSDSAITGQGRNTIYF. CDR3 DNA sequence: TGTGCCACCAGTGATTCGGCCATTACGGGACAGGGGAGAAACACCATATATTTT.

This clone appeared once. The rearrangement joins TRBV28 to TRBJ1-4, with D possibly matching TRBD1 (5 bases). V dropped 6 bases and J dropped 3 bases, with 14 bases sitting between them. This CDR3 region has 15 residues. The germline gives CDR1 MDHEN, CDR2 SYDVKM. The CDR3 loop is CASSRSTVPNEKLFF. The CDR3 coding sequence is TGTGCCAGCAGCAGATCGACAGTACCTAATGAAAAACTGTTTTTT.

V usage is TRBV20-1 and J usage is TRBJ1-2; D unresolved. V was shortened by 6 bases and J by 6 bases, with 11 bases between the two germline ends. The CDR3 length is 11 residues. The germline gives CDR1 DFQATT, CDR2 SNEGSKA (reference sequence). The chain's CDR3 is CSADGLDGYTF. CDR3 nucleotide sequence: TGCAGTGCGGACGGACTGGATGGCTACACCTTC.

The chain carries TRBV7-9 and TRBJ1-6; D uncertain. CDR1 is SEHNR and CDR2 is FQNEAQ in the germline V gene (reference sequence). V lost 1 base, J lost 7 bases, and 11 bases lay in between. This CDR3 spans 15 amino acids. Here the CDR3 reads CASSLDRPGNSPLHF. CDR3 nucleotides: TGTGCCAGCAGCTTAGATAGGCCAGGAAATTCACCCCTCCACTTT.

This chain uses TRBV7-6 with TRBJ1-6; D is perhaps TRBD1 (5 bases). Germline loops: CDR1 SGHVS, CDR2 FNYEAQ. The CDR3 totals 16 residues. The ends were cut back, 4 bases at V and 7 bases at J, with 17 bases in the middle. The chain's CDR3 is CASSSGQGIKNSPLHF. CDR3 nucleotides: TGTGCCAGCAGCTCCGGCCAGGGAATCAAGAATTCACCCCTCCACTTT.

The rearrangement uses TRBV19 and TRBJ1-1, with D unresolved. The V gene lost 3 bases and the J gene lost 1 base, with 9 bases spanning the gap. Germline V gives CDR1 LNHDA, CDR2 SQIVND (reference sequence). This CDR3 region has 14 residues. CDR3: CASSMAQTNTEAFF. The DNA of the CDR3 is TGTGCCAGTAGTATGGCACAAACGAACACTGAAGCTTTCTTT.

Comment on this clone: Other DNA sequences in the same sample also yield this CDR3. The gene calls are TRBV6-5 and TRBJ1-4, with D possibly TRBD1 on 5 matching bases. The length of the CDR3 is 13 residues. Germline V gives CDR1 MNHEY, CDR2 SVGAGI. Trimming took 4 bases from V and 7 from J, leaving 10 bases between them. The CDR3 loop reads CASSSQGGEKLFF. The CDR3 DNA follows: TGTGCCAGCAGTTCCCAGGGAGGTGAAAAACTGTTTTTT.

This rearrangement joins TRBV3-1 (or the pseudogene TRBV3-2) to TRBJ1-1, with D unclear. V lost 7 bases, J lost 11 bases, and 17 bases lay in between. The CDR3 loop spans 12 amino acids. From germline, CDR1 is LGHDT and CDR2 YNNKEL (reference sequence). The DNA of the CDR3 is TGTGCCAGCACCACGGACGGGGTAGCCGCTTTCTTT. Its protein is CASTTDGVAAFF.